This is a list of T cell receptor beta chains from one sample in a study of beta chain features in type 1 diabetes. This table comes from immunoSEQ multiplex PCR, and its TCRdb copy is limited to in-frame clones, with some not included. The sample includes about 900,000 clones, about 17% of them seen just once. The sample comprised naive CD4+ T cells from blood. The source of these receptors is a woman younger than 30 in good health. Both conserved end residues are part of each CDR3.

V	J	length	CDR3
TRBV29-1	TRBJ2-1	13	CSVEYSFYNEQFF
TRBV6-5	TRBJ2-3	15	CASSYGGPRADTQYF
TRBV7-8	TRBJ1-1	14	CASSLVSGTTEAFF
TRBV29-1	TRBJ2-6	16	CSVVGTGKAGANVLTF
TRBV5-4	TRBJ2-3	16	CASSPNAGSSTDTQYF
TRBV7-2	TRBJ1-4	13	CASSYDPLGKLFF
TRBV5-6	TRBJ1-1	14	CASSPWVGQSLAFF
TRBV7-2	TRBJ2-3	16	CASSRGFASSTDTQYF
TRBV7-9	TRBJ1-2	15	CASSPSGEGSYGYTF
TRBV10-3	TRBJ2-1	15	CAISERTGIDNEQFF
TRBV5-4	TRBJ2-1	14	CASSSAVSGNEQFF
TRBV5-1	TRBJ1-1	13	CASSRDRATEAFF
TRBV11-2	TRBJ2-6	19	CASSLLRRVSSSGANVLTF
TRBV7-2	TRBJ2-1	14	CASSPRGAANEQFF
TRBV28	TRBJ1-6	14	CASGPGQGNSPLHF
TRBV18	TRBJ2-1	15	CASSPIISKAYEQFF
TRBV29-1	TRBJ1-2	11	CSGQGIYGYTF
TRBV7-2	TRBJ2-3	17	CASSRRFGSGHTDTQYF
TRBV19	TRBJ2-7	15	CASSMGSGRGYEQYF
TRBV10-3	TRBJ2-7	14	CAISEVASAREQYF
TRBV6-5	TRBJ2-7	15	CASSYLRVSGYEQYF
TRBV18	TRBJ2-3	16	CASSPLRHRGPDTQYF
TRBV28	TRBJ2-1	11	CASIEYNEQFF
TRBV4-1	TRBJ2-3	15	CASSQVRELPDTQYF
TRBV6-1	TRBJ2-7	11	CASTGGHEQYF
TRBV5-5	TRBJ2-7	14	CASSGPERTYEQYF
TRBV19	TRBJ2-7	15	CASSPVAGGTYEQYF
TRBV27	TRBJ1-1	14	CASSLPDRPTEAFF
TRBV7-6	TRBJ2-2	15	CASSVQSFGTGELFF
TRBV2	TRBJ2-2	13	CASSVAPTGELFF
TRBV15	TRBJ2-5	16	CATSSVGHPAPETQYF
TRBV27	TRBJ2-3	16	CASSFVSDPSTDTQYF
TRBV6-6	TRBJ1-2	12	CANGKQGYGYTF
TRBV18	TRBJ1-2	14	CASSPPIRSDGYTF
TRBV5-1	TRBJ2-3	14	CASSTGSIADTQYF
TRBV5-1	TRBJ2-5	13	CASSLRPGETQYF
TRBV19	TRBJ2-1	12	CASRGTDNEQFF
TRBV7-2	TRBJ2-7	12	CASSEDYHEQYF
TRBV7-3	TRBJ2-3	12	CASSFERPPLHF
TRBV18	TRBJ2-5	14	CASSPGTGAETQYF